This passage covers 21 T cell receptor beta chains from one sample sequenced in a study of cytomegalovirus exposure and HLA in healthy donors. Assay used: immunoSEQ multiplex PCR; TCRdb lists only in-frame clones, some missing. The data contain 150,000 to 250,000 clones, roughly 84% of them seen just once; the ten biggest clones take up roughly 13%. Sequenced: PBMCs. The origin of the receptors is a woman in her twenties or thirties in good health and CMV-seropositive.

The V and J genes are TRBV6-5 and TRBJ1-1; D might be TRBD1 (6 bases). This CDR3 is built from 14 residues. V lost 2 bases and J 9 bases, leaving 16 bases between the germline ends. The germline gives CDR1 MNHEY, CDR2 SVGAGI. CDR3 coding DNA: TGTGCCAGCAGTTACCTTTTCCAGGGGACTAAAGCTTTCTTT. Translating it yields CASSYLFQGTKAFF.

This clone was counted a single time. This chain connects TRBV5-1 to TRBJ2-7; D not certain. The V end lost 3 bases, the J end lost 3 bases, and 10 bases lay between the germline ends. The CDR3 runs 13 residues. Germline V gene sequence: CDR1 SGHRS, CDR2 YFSETQ. The CDR3 DNA follows: TGCGCCAGCAGCTACACAGAGCACTACGAGCAGTACTTC. Translated, it gives CASSYTEHYEQYF.

The CDR3 DNA follows: TGTGCCAGCAGCTTCCAAGCGGAAAGCACAGATACGCAGTATTTT. It translates to CASSFQAESTDTQYF. The V call is TRBV7-3, the J call TRBJ2-3; TRBD2 is a possible D gene (5 bases). The CDR3 sequence is 15 residues long. Germline-derived CDR1 and CDR2 are SGHTA and FQGTGA. Trimming removed 3 bases from V and 0 bases from J, with 10 bases in between. Full variable domain (remainder filled in from reference TRBV7-3 and TRBJ2-3): GAGVSQTPSNKVTEKGKYVELRCDPISGHTALYWYRQSLGQGPEFLIYFQGTGAADDSGLPNDRFFAVRPEGSVSTLKIQRTERGDSAVYLCASSFQAESTDTQYFGPGTRLTVL.

The rearrangement uses TRBV7-8 and TRBJ1-1; unclear D gene. Trimming pared 2 bases from V and 0 bases from J, leaving 19 bases between. CDR1 is SGHVS and CDR2 is FQNEAQ in the germline V gene. The CDR3 loop spans 18 amino acids. The CDR3 protein is CASSLSSRRRIMNTEAFF. The CDR3 coding sequence is TGTGCCAGCAGCTTAAGTTCCCGACGGAGGATTATGAACACTGAAGCTTTCTTT.

V is TRBV5-1 and J is TRBJ2-7; TRBD1 matches at 7 bases. Trimming at V came to 2 bases and at J to 3 bases, leaving 2 bases not matched to a gene. CDR3 length equals 13 residues. Germline V lookup: CDR1 SGHRS, CDR2 YFSETQ. This CDR3 is CASSLGQDYEQYF. The CDR3 nucleotides read TGCGCCAGCAGCTTAGGACAGGACTACGAGCAGTACTTC.

This clone has a handful of counts. The chain is built from TRBV19 and TRBJ1-5; D not resolved. This CDR3 spans 14 amino acids. Between the trimmed V and J ends, which lost 1 base and 7 bases, there was a span of 11 bases. The germline V gene has CDR1 LNHDA and CDR2 SQIVND (reference sequence). CDR3 in DNA: TGTGCCAGTAGTATAGTGGGCCTTAGGCAGCCCCAGCATTTT. It yields the protein CASSIVGLRQPQHF.

This clone was counted a single time. V usage is TRBV2 and J usage is TRBJ1-5; the D gene is possibly TRBD1 (6 bases). Trimming left V 0 bases short and J 4 bases short, with 10 bases between. This CDR3 has 15 amino acids. Germline V CDR1 and CDR2: SNHLY, FYNNEI. CDR3 nucleotides: TGTGCCAGCAGTGAAGCGCTGGGGGCAAATCAGCCCCAGCATTTT. This sequence encodes CASSEALGANQPQHF.

A word on this clone: This CDR3 is also generated by other DNA sequences in the sample. This sequence joins TRBV2 and TRBJ2-7; a possible D gene is TRBD1 (6 bases). V lost 4 bases to trimming and J lost 0 bases, with 10 bases between them. Germline V CDR1 and CDR2: SNHLY, FYNNEI. CDR3 length equals 14 residues. CDR3 nucleotides: TGTGCCAGCAGTGGGCAGGGGAGCTCCTACGAGCAGTACTTC. It codes for CASSGQGSSYEQYF. The full variable domain, with the rest looked up from reference TRBV2 and TRBJ2-7, is EPEVTQTPSHQVTQMGQEVILRCVPISNHLYFYWYRQILGQKVEFLVSFYNNEISEKSEIFDDQFSVERPDGSNFTLKIRSTKLEDSAMYFCASSGQGSSYEQYFGPGTRLTVT.

The genes are TRBV27 and TRBJ1-2, with D hard to call. V dropped 3 bases and J dropped 10 bases, with 9 bases sitting between them. Germline CDR1 MNHEY, CDR2 SMNVEV (reference sequence). This CDR3 has 11 amino acids. The CDR3, as DNA: TGTGCCAGCAGTTTGTTCAGAAACTACACCTTC. Translated: CASSLFRNYTF.

This clone has only one observation. The chain is built from TRBV15 and TRBJ1-1; D is unresolved. Germline-derived CDR1 and CDR2 are LNHNV and YYDKDF (reference sequence). The CDR3 spans 15 residues. Trimming removed 2 bases from V and 6 bases from J, with 16 bases in between. CDR3 bases: TGTGCCACCAGCAGAAGCAACGGAGAAACGGCTGAAGCTTTCTTT. It encodes CATSRSNGETAEAFF.

V gene TRBV28 combines with J gene TRBJ2-7, with 7 nucleotides matching TRBD1. The CDR3 is 13 amino acids. CDR1 is MDHEN, CDR2 SYDVKM, per germline. The J segment lost 2 bases and the V segment lost 5 bases, leaving 3 bases of the junction unmatched. Written as DNA, the CDR3 is TGTGCCAGCAGTATGACAGGGACCTACGAGCAGTACTTC. Translating gives CASSMTGTYEQYF.

The chain joins TRBV27 to TRBJ2-6; 7 nucleotides agree with TRBD1. With 5 bases clipped from V and 2 bases from J, the junction kept 6 bases outside the gene matches. CDR1 MNHEY and CDR2 SMNVEV come from the germline V gene (reference sequence). The CDR3 spans 16 residues. The CDR3, as DNA: TGTGCCAGCAGTGATCCCGACAGGGCTGGGGCCAACGTCCTGACTTTC. Its protein product is CASSDPDRAGANVLTF.

The chain couples TRBV2 to TRBJ1-2, with TRBD1 matching 7 bases. The ends lost 0 bases at V and 6 bases at J; junction bases unmatched: 7. Germline V gene data show CDR1 as SNHLY and CDR2 as FYNNEI. The CDR3 length is 15 residues. The CDR3 nucleotides are TGTGCCAGCAGTGAAGCGCTTGAGGGGGCTGATGGCTACACCTTC. Protein product: CASSEALEGADGYTF.

The chain has TRBV5-6 and TRBJ2-5, with D uncertain. This CDR3 contains 15 residues. The germline CDR1 and CDR2 sequences are SGHDT and YYEEEE. V lost 4 bases, J lost 1 base, and 14 bases lay in between. CDR3 protein: CASSPRAGRQETQYF. CDR3 nucleotides: TGTGCCAGCAGCCCCCGCGCAGGCCGCCAAGAGACCCAGTACTTC.

This chain joins TRBV29-1 and TRBJ2-4; 10 positions agree with TRBD1. The CDR3 totals 13 residues. V gave up 7 bases and J gave up 9 bases; unmatched junction bases: 9. Looked up from germline, CDR1 is SQVTM and CDR2 is ANQGSEA. This CDR3 is CSGSPGQGTIQYF. CDR3 DNA: TGCAGCGGGTCCCCGGGACAGGGGACCATTCAGTACTTC. The full variable domain, in which reference TRBV29-1 and TRBJ2-4 provide the parts outside the CDR3, is SAVISQKPSRDICQRGTSLTIQCQVDSQVTMMFWYRQQPGQSLTLIATANQGSEATYESGFVIDKFPISRPNLTFSTLTVSNMSPEDSSIYLCSGSPGQGTIQYFGAGTRLSVL.

This clone appeared a few times. This chain uses TRBV5-3 with TRBJ2-7; a weak D match, TRBD2 (5 bases). TRBV5-3 is an ORF, and what it does is uncertain. There are 12 residues in the CDR3. V shed 0 bases and J shed 10 bases, with 11 bases lying between them. The CDR3: CARSLAVRGQYF. DNA of the CDR3: TGTGCCAGAAGCTTGGCCGTCCGGGGACAGTACTTC.

As concerns this clone: Since no conserved phenylalanine or tryptophan closes the CDR3, a read error is the likely cause. It is unclear where the CDR3 begins or ends on the DNA, so no DNA is shown, and the CDR3 is as TCRdb lists it. The chain couples TRBV10-1 to TRBJ1-2; TRBD1 reflects the table's D call only, with no check against the DNA. Germline values: CDR1 WNHNN, CDR2 SYGVQD (reference sequence). Counting both end residues, the CDR3 totals 8 amino acids. The CDR3 reads CATPDRTA.

The chain recombines TRBV27 with TRBJ2-1; TRBD2 aligns across 12 bases. The germline V gene encodes CDR1 MNHEY and CDR2 SMNVEV (reference sequence). V dropped 5 bases and J dropped 6; count of bases not matched to a gene: 8. This CDR3 is 16 amino acids long. Written as DNA, the CDR3 is TGTGCCAGCAGTGTACTAGCGGGAGGCCCTTTCAATGAGCAGTTCTTC. It encodes CASSVLAGGPFNEQFF.

This chain joins TRBV20-1 and TRBJ2-1, with D hard to call. Germline CDR1 reads DFQATT; CDR2 reads SNEGSKA (reference sequence). The CDR3 length is 11 residues. V was clipped by 3 bases and J by 8 bases, with 8 bases between them. The chain's CDR3 is CSARTTYEQFF. CDR3 bases: TGCAGTGCTAGGACAACTTATGAGCAGTTCTTC.

This chain links TRBV7-9 with TRBJ1-1, with a weak D call TRBD1 (5 bases). CDR1 is SEHNR and CDR2 is FQNEAQ in the germline V gene (reference sequence). Trimming took off 0 bases at V and 3 bases at J, with 5 bases between the two ends. This CDR3 is 13 amino acids long. CDR3 nucleotides: TGTGCCAGCAGCTTAGCACAGGACACTGAAGCTTTCTTT. Amino acid sequence: CASSLAQDTEAFF.

This clone was seen only once. The chain links TRBV5-1 to TRBJ2-1; 8 positions match TRBD1. The CDR3 is 16 residues long. Germline loops: CDR1 SGHRS, CDR2 YFSETQ. V was clipped by 4 bases and J by 0 bases; unmatched bases: 6. The CDR3 protein is CASSPRQGSSYNEQFF. CDR3 DNA sequence: TGCGCCAGCAGCCCCAGACAGGGGAGCTCCTACAATGAGCAGTTCTTC.